The subject of this entry is one TCR beta chain. Its antigen is unknown. In patients chosen for sequencing, flow cytometry had shown CD8+CD57+ cell expansion. Germline CDR1 is LNHNV and CDR2 is YYDKDF (reference sequence). The CDR3 has 13 amino acids. Between the trimmed V and J ends, which lost 0 bases and 4 bases, there was a span of 5 bases. This entry is derived from a study of CD8+CD57+ T cells in acquired aplastic anemia. Whole-study context: Mean yield of DNA from sorted CD4+ and CD8+ cells was around 3 ug.

Notes on the study in general: Patient and control CD8+ Simpson's diversity was not significantly different.

Genomic DNA templated the TCR beta VDJ and CDR3 profiling. Via MiXCR, TCRdb re-called the reads, giving one row per CDR3 protein. Among 200,000 to 300,000 distinct CDR3 sequences listed, approximately 45% were seen once. The sample consisted of sorted CD4+, CD8+, or CD8+CD57+ T cells (not recorded which) from PBMCs. This chain links TRBV15 with TRBJ2-3; D gene unclear. The sequence was collected from a human donor with aplastic anemia. The CDR3 coding sequence is TGTGCCACCAGCAGAGATGTGGCAGATACGCAGTATTTT. Residues: CATSRDVADTQYF. The entire variable domain, with the rest obtained from reference TRBV15 and TRBJ2-3, is as follows: DAMVIQNPRYQVTQFGKPVTLSCSQTLNHNVMYWYQQKSSQAPKLLFHYYDKDFNNEADTPDNFQSRRPNTSFCFLDIRSPGLGDTAMYLCATSRDVADTQYFGPGTRLTVL.